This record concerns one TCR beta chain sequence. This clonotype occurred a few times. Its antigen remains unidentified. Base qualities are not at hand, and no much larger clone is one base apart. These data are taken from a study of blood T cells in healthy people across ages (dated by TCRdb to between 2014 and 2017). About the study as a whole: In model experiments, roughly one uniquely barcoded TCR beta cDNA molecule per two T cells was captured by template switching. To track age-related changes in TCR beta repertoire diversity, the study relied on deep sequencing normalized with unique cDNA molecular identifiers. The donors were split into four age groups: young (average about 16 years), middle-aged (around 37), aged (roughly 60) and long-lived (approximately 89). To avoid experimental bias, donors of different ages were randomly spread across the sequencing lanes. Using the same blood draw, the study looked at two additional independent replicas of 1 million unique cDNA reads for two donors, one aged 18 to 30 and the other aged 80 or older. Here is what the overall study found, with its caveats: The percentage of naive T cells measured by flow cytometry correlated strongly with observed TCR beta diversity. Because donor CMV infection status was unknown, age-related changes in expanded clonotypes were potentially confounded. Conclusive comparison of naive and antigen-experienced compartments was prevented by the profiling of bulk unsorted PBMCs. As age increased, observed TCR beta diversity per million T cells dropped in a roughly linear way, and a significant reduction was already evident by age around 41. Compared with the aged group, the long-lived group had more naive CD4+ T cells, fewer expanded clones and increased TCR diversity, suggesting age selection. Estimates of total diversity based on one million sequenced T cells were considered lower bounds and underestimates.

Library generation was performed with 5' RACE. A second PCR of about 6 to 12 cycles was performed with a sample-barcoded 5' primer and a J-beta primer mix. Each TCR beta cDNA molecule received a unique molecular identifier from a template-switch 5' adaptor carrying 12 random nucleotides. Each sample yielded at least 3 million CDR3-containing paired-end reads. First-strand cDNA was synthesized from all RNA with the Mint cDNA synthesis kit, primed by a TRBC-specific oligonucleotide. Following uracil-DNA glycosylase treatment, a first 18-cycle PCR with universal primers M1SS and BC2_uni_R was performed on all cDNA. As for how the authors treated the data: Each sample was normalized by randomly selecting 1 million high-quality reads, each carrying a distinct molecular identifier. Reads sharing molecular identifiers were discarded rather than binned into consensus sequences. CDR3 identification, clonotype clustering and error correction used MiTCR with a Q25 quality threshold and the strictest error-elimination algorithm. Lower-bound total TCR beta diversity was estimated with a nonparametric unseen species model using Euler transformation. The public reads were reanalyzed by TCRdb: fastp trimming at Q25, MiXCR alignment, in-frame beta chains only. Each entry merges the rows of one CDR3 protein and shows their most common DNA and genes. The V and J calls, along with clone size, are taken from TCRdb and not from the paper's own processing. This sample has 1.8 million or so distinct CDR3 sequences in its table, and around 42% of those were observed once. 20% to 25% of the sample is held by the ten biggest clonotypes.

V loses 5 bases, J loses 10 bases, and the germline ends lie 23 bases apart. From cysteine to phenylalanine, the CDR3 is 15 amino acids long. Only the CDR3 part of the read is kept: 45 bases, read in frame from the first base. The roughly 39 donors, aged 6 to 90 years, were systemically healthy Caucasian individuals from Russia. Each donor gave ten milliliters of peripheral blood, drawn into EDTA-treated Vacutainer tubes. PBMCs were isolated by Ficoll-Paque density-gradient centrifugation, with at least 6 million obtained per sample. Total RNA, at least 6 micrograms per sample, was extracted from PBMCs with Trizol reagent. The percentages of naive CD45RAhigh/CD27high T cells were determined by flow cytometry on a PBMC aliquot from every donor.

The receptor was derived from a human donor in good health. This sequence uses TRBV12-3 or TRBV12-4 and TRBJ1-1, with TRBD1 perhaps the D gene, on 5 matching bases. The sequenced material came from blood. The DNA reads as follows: TGTGCCAGCAGTCCTGGGACCGTCGGAAGTCGGGGAGCTTTCTTT. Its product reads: CASSPGTVGSRGAFF.